This note documents a single TCR beta chain sequence. What it binds is not known. This sample stems from a study of cytomegalovirus exposure and HLA in healthy donors. Both 60 Vbeta primers and 13 Jbeta primers went into the PCR. The assay was immunoSEQ multiplex PCR, and TCRdb's table has in-frame clones only and misses some. The sample has about 210,000 clones, about 90% seen once; the top ten hold under 1.2%. From germline, CDR1 is MNHNS and CDR2 SASEGT. This CDR3 contains 16 residues. V lost 2 bases and J lost 1, with 14 bases in between. Study-wide results and limits: Later analysis identified several of the most significant clusters that appeared linked to common viral pathogens.

V gene TRBV6-1 combines with J gene TRBJ1-2, with a tentative D call TRBD1 (6 bases). Sequenced sample: PBMCs. This sequence was found in a boy between 2 and 15 years old in good health and CMV-seronegative. CDR3 region: CASSEIRGGVNYGYTF. The DNA of the CDR3 is TGTGCCAGCAGTGAAATAAGAGGGGGGGTTAACTATGGCTACACCTTC.